This TCR beta chain comes out of a study of T cell repertoires in cytomegalovirus infection. Study overall: CMV infection plus the matching HLA type was flagged by public TCR beta signatures.

TCRdb reanalysed the reads using MiXCR and keeps one entry per CDR3 protein. The data show just under 500,000 distinct CDR3 sequences, 33% seen once. V dropped 3 bases and J dropped 0 bases, with 9 bases sitting between them. This CDR3 comprises 15 residues. In germline, CDR1 is SNHLY, CDR2 FYNNEI. Study-level results: Public TCR beta family frequency separated CMV-and-HLA carriers, including in an independent cohort. Ex vivo responses were dominated by HLA-C-restricted CMV-specific TCR beta clonotypes.

Notes on this clonotype: Its cognate antigen is unknown.

The chain has TRBV2 and TRBJ1-5; a possible D gene is TRBD1 (6 bases). Specimen: cultured PBMCs, collected from culture after CMV antigen stimulation. The clonotype comes from a human donor in good health (CMV status not recorded). Some clones in this sample may be carry-over from other donors' samples. The CDR3 loop is CASSEMGASNQPQHF. For the CDR3, the DNA is TGTGCCAGCAGTGAGATGGGGGCTAGCAATCAGCCCCAGCATTTT. The full variable domain, in which reference TRBV2 and TRBJ1-5 provide the parts outside the CDR3, is EPEVTQTPSHQVTQMGQEVILRCVPISNHLYFYWYRQILGQKVEFLVSFYNNEISEKSEIFDDQFSVERPDGSNFTLKIRSTKLEDSAMYFCASSEMGASNQPQHFGDGTRLSIL.